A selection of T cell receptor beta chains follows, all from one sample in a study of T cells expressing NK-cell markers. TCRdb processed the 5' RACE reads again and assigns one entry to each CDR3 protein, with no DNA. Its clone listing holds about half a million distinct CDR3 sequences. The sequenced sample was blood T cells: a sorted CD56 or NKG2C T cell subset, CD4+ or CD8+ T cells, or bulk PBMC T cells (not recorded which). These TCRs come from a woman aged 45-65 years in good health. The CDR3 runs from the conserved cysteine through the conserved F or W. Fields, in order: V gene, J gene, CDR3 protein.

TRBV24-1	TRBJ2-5	CATSDPDRVGETQYF
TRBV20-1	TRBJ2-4	CSATGHQQGDLNIQYF
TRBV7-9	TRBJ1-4	CASSLGGGGWEKLFF
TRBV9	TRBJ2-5	CASSVGPSGRQETQYF
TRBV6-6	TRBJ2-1	CASNQYRGNEQFF
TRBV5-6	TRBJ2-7	CASSLERLAGVYEQYF
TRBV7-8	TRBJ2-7	CASSLSSAAGRSYEQYF
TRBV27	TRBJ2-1	CASGYSQVNNEQFF
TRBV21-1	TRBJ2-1	CASSKVLAGPNEQFF
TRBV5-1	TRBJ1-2	CASSLDVGRYGYTF
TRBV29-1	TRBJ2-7	CSVAGIPASGPYEQYF
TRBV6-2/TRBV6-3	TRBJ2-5	CASKHKDIETQYF
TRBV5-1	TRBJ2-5	CASSLAGETQYF
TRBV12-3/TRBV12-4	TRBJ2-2	CASIRDRGYTGELFF
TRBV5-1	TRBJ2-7	CASSLVIAGGSYEQYF
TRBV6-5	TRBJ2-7	CASKTSGRSYEQYF
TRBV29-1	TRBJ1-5	CSVAGTGSQPQHF
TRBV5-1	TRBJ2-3	CASSLARLTDTQYF